This T cell receptor (beta chain) was sequenced for a study of technical replicates of blood from a handful of donors. This CDR3 region has 14 residues. Germline V gene lookup returns CDR1 MGHRA and CDR2 YSYEKL. The J segment lost 5 bases and the V segment lost 1 base, leaving 4 bases of the junction unmatched. Produced via immunoSEQ multiplex PCR; TCRdb's table is partial and in-frame only. The sample carries approximately 70,000 clones, approximately 93% recorded once. The source is a human donor in good health. Input material: T cells isolated from PBMCs. The chain links TRBV4-1 to TRBJ2-7; TRBD1 aligns across 8 bases. The CDR3 DNA reads TGCGCCAGCAGCCAAGGCAGGGGGCATAACGAGCAGTACTTC. Protein: CASSQGRGHNEQYF.